The 15 T cell receptor beta chains reported below all come from one sample, sequenced in a study of TIL therapy for anti-PD-1-resistant metastatic lung cancer. The immunoSEQ assay was v3. Using immunoSEQ multiplex PCR, the repertoire was profiled, and TCRdb retains in-frame clones only, with some absent. This table holds 45,000 to 75,000 clones, 87% found once. Noted time point: pre-treatment sample, taken before nivolumab and TIL therapy. The specimen was blood, collected at baseline. Receptors were obtained from a person aged 25-85 years with non-small cell lung cancer.

V gene TRBV30 combines with J gene TRBJ1-3; 8 bases align to TRBD1. Germline trimming cut 1 base from V and 2 bases from J; bases unmatched to any gene: 7. From germline, CDR1 is GTSNPN and CDR2 SVGIG (reference sequence). This CDR3 region has 16 residues. In DNA, the CDR3 is TGTGCCTGGAGTGGCGATAACAGGGGGACTGGAAACACCATATATTTT. This encodes CAWSGDNRGTGNTIYF.

The genes are TRBV7-8 and TRBJ2-1; D might be TRBD1 (5 bases). Germline V gene lookup returns CDR1 SGHVS and CDR2 FQNEAQ. V was clipped by 2 bases and J by 0 bases, with 5 bases between them. The CDR3 spans 14 residues. The CDR3 DNA sequence: TGTGCCAGCAGCTTAAGGGGCTCCTACAATGAGCAGTTCTTC. It is translated as CASSLRGSYNEQFF.

The chain recombines TRBV28 with TRBJ2-5, with TRBD1 matching over 9 bases. Per the germline V gene, CDR1 is MDHEN and CDR2 is SYDVKM. The CDR3 contains 13 residues. Trimming at V came to 6 bases and at J to 5 bases, leaving 4 bases not matched to a gene. CDR3 protein: CASRGQGRETQYF. In DNA, the CDR3 is TGTGCCAGCAGAGGACAGGGGCGGGAGACCCAGTACTTC.

This chain's CDR3 is CASSFGLSNEQFF. CDR3 nucleotides: TGTGCCAGCAGTTTTGGGCTAAGTAATGAGCAGTTCTTC. The chain combines TRBV27 with TRBJ2-1; D is undetermined. The V gene lost 3 bases and the J gene lost 7 bases, with 10 bases spanning the gap. The length of the CDR3 is 13 residues. The germline gives CDR1 MNHEY, CDR2 SMNVEV (reference sequence).

The chain uses TRBV18 and TRBJ2-5; perhaps TRBD1 as D (5 bases). V lost 3 bases and J 1 base, leaving 6 bases between the germline ends. The CDR3 has 13 residues. Germline CDR1 KGHSH, CDR2 LQKENI. Here the CDR3 reads CASSPDSQETQYF. The CDR3 DNA reads as TGTGCCAGCTCACCCGACAGCCAAGAGACCCAGTACTTC.

The chain employs TRBV27 and TRBJ1-1; perhaps TRBD1 as D (5 bases). CDR1 is MNHEY, CDR2 SMNVEV, per germline (reference sequence). The V gene lost 2 bases and the J gene lost 5 bases, with 12 bases spanning the gap. The CDR3 loop spans 14 amino acids. The CDR3, as DNA: TGTGCCAGCAGTTTAATGGGAGGGGATACTGAAGCTTTCTTT. Its protein product is CASSLMGGDTEAFF.

The chain joins TRBV12-5 to TRBJ2-1; 10 bases line up with TRBD1. V was clipped by 1 base and J by 6 bases; unmatched bases: 9. Per the germline V gene, CDR1 is LGHNT and CDR2 is FRNRAP. The CDR3 loop spans 17 amino acids. CDR3 residues: CASGLAQTRDRGNEQFF. In nucleotides, the CDR3 is TGTGCTAGTGGTTTGGCCCAGACCCGGGACAGGGGCAATGAGCAGTTCTTC.

This clone was recorded once. The chain carries TRBV4-1 and TRBJ2-2; 7 nucleotides align to TRBD2. The V gene end was trimmed by 0 bases and the J gene end by 4 bases; junction bases not matched to a gene: 5. The CDR3 is 16 amino acids. From germline, CDR1 is MGHRA and CDR2 YSYEKL. For the CDR3, the DNA is TGCGCCAGCAGCCAAGATAGGAGCGGGATCACCGGGGAGCTGTTTTTT. Amino acids: CASSQDRSGITGELFF.

The chain uses TRBV7-8 and TRBJ1-5; tentatively, D is TRBD1 (6 bases). V was cut by 0 bases and J by 4 bases, with 10 bases left in between. Per the germline V gene, CDR1 is SGHVS and CDR2 is FQNEAQ. This CDR3 spans 15 amino acids. The CDR3 region has the DNA TGTGCCAGCAGCTTAGCTACAGGGAAGAATCAGCCCCAGCATTTT. Translation gives CASSLATGKNQPQHF.

The chain joins TRBV30 to TRBJ1-2; 7 bases are shared with TRBD1. There are 12 residues in the CDR3. The V segment lost 4 bases and the J segment 8 bases; nucleotides outside the gene matches: 7. Germline V gene sequence: CDR1 GTSNPN, CDR2 SVGIG (reference sequence). The CDR3 DNA sequence: TGTGCCTGGACGAGGACAGGAGGGGGCTACACCTTC. The encoded protein is CAWTRTGGGYTF.

The CDR3 sequence is CASSETAGGTDTQYF. The CDR3 DNA reads TGCGCCAGCAGTGAGACAGCGGGAGGAACAGATACGCAGTATTTT. The V call is TRBV10-1, the J call TRBJ2-3; TRBD2 aligns across 9 bases. J gave up 3 bases and V 2 bases, and 3 bases lay outside the gene matches. Germline loops: CDR1 WNHNN, CDR2 SYGVQD (reference sequence). CDR3 length equals 15 residues.

In its sample, this clone was seen a few times. The J gene is TRBJ2-7, the V gene TRBV6-1, with TRBD2 matching 7 bases. CDR1 is MNHNS and CDR2 is SASEGT in the germline V gene. The V and J ends lost 1 base and 3 bases, in that order; junction bases with no gene match: 6. This CDR3 comprises 15 residues. The DNA for the CDR3 is TGTGCCAGCAGTGAAGAGAGTAGCGGGCTCTACGAGCAGTACTTC. It yields the protein CASSEESSGLYEQYF.

This rearrangement joins TRBV4-1 to TRBJ2-2; 10 bases are a match to TRBD2. V lost 1 base to trimming and J lost 8 bases; unmatched junction nucleotides: 16. The germline CDR1 and CDR2 sequences are MGHRA and YSYEKL. This CDR3 spans 19 amino acids. The CDR3 region is CASSQGVGRLAGVAGELFF. CDR3 nucleotides: TGCGCCAGCAGCCAAGGTGTAGGGCGGCTAGCGGGAGTCGCTGGGGAGCTGTTTTTT.

This sequence joins TRBV11-2 and TRBJ2-1; D unresolved. V lost 1 base and J 10 bases, leaving 8 bases between the germline ends. CDR1 and CDR2 (germline): SGHAT, FQNNGV. The CDR3 is 12 amino acids. In DNA form, the CDR3 reads TGTGCCAGCAGCTTAGGACCCCTCGAGCAGTTCTTC. Translating gives CASSLGPLEQFF. The variable domain in full, completed from reference TRBV11-2 and TRBJ2-1, reads EAGVAQSPRYKIIEKRQSVAFWCNPISGHATLYWYQQILGQGPKLLIQFQNNGVVDDSQLPKDRFSAERLKGVDSTLKIQPAKLEDSAVYLCASSLGPLEQFFGPGTRLTVL.

V is TRBV7-3 and J is TRBJ2-1, with TRBD2 identical over 15 bases. V gave up 4 bases and J gave up 7 bases; unmatched junction bases: 11. Germline CDR1 SGHTA, CDR2 FQGTGA. This CDR3 comprises 18 residues. The CDR3 DNA is TGTGCCAGCAGCTCTCGCCCCGGACTAGCGGGAGGGCTGAATGAGCAGTTCTTC. It codes for CASSSRPGLAGGLNEQFF.